The source of this T cell receptor (beta chain) is a study of long-term antiretroviral therapy in people with HIV. Study-level points and caveats: Those clones which expanded before ART made up the dominant part of the repertoire at all time points.

The immunoSEQ assay was v3.0, run at survey level. Clones were sequenced by immunoSEQ multiplex PCR, and TCRdb holds only the in-frame ones, with some missing. The sample lists fewer than 35,000 clones; under 85% were seen once. Turning to this clone: Its antigen is as yet unknown.

In the United States, treatment was given to all participants with HIV. This TCR was sampled from a man aged 35 to 55 with HIV. The sequencing here drew on unsorted PBMCs, taken 3 years after starting antiretroviral therapy.

This CDR3 is CASSLASGGSSYNEQFF. CDR3 nucleotides: TGCGCCAGCAGCTTGGCGTCGGGCGGGAGCTCCTACAATGAGCAGTTCTTC. The chain has TRBV5-1 and TRBJ2-1; 7 bases map to TRBD2. V dropped 0 bases and J dropped 0; count of bases not matched to a gene: 6. The CDR3 is 17 amino acids. Germline loops: CDR1 SGHRS, CDR2 YFSETQ.